Below, one T cell receptor beta chain is given with its context. Measured with immunoSEQ multiplex PCR; TCRdb has only the in-frame clones, and not every one. The sample yields roughly 150,000 clones, about 87% seen once. The sample comes from a study of blood T cell repertoires in COVID-19. Study background: Specimens from acute and convalescent COVID-19 originated in the United States, Italy and Spain. From T cells, B-cell-depleted T cells, or PBMCs came the material, which was cDNA or gDNA.

While infection was still active, Seattle patients were enrolled and then followed longitudinally. This TCR came from a woman aged 80 or older with COVID-19, enrolled during active disease. Material: peripheral blood.

The CDR3 nucleotides are TGCGCCAGCAGCCAAGATGTAAGACAGGGGATAGGCTACACCTTC. The encoded protein is CASSQDVRQGIGYTF. V usage is TRBV4-3 and J usage is TRBJ1-2; TRBD1 aligns across 8 bases. The CDR3 is made up of 15 amino acids. With V trimmed by 0 bases and J by 8 bases, 8 bases remained unmatched. The germline gives CDR1 LGHNA, CDR2 YSLEER.